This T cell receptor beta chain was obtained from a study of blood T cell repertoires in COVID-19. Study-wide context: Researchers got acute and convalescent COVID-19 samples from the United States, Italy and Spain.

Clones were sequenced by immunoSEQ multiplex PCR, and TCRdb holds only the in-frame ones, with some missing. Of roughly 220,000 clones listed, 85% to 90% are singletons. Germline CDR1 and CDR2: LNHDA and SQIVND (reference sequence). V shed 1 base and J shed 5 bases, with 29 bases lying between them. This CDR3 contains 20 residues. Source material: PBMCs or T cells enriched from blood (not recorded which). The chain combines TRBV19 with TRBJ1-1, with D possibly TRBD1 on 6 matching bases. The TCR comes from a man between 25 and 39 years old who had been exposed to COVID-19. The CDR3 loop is CASSIVGTLSSGGFSTEAFF. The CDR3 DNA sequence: TGTGCCAGTAGTATAGTGGGGACACTCTCGAGCGGAGGATTTTCGACTGAAGCTTTCTTT.